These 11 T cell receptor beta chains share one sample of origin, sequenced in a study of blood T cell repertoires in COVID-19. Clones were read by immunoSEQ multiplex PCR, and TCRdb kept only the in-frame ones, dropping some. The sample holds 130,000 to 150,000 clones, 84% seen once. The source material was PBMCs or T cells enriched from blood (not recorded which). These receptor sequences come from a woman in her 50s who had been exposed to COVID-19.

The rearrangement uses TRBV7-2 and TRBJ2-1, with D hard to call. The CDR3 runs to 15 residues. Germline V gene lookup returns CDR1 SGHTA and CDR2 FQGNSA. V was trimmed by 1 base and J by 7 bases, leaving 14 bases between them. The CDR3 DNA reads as TGTGCCAGCAGCTTAGATTCTAGTCAGAGGAATGAGCAGTTCTTC. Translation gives CASSLDSSQRNEQFF.

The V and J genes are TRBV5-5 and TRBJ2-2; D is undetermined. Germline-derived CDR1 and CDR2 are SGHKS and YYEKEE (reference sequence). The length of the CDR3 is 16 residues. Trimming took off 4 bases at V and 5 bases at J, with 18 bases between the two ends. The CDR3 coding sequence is TGTGCCAGCAGCCCATGGCCAGAATCCGGGACCGGGGAGCTGTTTTTT. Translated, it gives CASSPWPESGTGELFF.

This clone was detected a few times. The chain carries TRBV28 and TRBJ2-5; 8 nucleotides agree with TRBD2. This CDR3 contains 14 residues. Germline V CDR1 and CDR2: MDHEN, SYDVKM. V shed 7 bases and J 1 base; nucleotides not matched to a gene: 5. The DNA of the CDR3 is TGTGCCAGCACCCCGGGGGGGGGCCAAGAGACCCAGTACTTC. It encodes CASTPGGGQETQYF. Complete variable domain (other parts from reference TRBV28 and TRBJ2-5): DVKVTQSSRYLVKRTGEKVFLECVQDMDHENMFWYRQDPGLGLRLIYFSYDVKMKEKGDIPEGYSVSREKKERFSLILESASTNQTSMYLCASTPGGGQETQYFGPGTRLLVL.

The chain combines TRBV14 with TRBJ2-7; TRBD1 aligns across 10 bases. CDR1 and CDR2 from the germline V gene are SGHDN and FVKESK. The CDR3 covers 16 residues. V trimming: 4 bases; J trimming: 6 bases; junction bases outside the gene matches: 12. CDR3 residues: CASSPRGGTGAGEQYF. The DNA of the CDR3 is TGTGCCAGCAGCCCCAGAGGGGGGACAGGGGCGGGCGAGCAGTACTTC.

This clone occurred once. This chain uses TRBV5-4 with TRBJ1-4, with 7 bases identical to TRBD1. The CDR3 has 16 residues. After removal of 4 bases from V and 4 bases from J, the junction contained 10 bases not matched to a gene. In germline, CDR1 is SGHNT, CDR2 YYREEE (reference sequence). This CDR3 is CASSVGGTAHNEKLFF. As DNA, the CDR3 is TGTGCCAGCAGCGTTGGGGGGACAGCTCATAATGAAAAACTGTTTTTT.

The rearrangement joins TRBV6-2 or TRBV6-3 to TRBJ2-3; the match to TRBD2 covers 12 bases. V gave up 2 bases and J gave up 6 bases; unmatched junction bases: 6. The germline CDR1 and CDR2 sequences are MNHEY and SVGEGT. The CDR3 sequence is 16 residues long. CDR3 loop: CASSYGLAGGFDTQYF. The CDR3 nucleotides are TGTGCCAGCAGTTACGGTCTAGCGGGGGGGTTCGATACGCAGTATTTT.

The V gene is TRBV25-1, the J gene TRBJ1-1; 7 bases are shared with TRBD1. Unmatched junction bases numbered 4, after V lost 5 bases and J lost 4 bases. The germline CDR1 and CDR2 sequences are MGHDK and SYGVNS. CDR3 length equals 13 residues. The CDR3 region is CASSSQGGTEAFF. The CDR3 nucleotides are TGTGCCAGCAGTTCTCAGGGGGGCACTGAAGCTTTCTTT.

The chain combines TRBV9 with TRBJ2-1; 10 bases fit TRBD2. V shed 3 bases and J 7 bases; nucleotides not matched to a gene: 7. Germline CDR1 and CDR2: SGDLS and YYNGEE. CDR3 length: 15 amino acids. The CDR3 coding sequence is TGTGCCAGCAGCGCCGGGACTAGCGTCTCGAATGAGCAGTTCTTC. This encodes CASSAGTSVSNEQFF.

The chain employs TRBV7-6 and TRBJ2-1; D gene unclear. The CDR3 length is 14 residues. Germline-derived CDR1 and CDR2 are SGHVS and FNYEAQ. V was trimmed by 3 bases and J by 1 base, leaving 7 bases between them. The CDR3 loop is CASSFSLSYNEQFF. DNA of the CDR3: TGTGCCAGCAGCTTTTCCCTTTCCTACAATGAGCAGTTCTTC.

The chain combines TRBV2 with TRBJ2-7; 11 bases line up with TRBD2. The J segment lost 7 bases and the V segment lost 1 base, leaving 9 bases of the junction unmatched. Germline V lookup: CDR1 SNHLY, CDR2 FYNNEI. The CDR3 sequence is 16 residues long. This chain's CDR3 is CASSEGTSGWTKEQYF. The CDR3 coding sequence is TGTGCCAGCAGTGAAGGGACTAGCGGGTGGACGAAGGAGCAGTACTTC.

The CDR3 coding sequence is TGTGCCAGTAGTTTACCGACAGTGTTCACCTATGGCTACACCTTC. Translated, it gives CASSLPTVFTYGYTF. The chain couples TRBV19 to TRBJ1-2; the D gene is possibly TRBD1 (5 bases). The CDR3 has 15 amino acids. The germline CDR1 and CDR2 sequences are LNHDA and SQIVND (reference sequence). Trimming took 5 bases from V and 4 from J, leaving 17 bases between them.